Below are 18 T cell receptor beta chains sequenced from a single sample in a study of glioma-infiltrating T cells after dendritic cell vaccination. The data were produced by immunoSEQ multiplex PCR, yet TCRdb's version contains in-frame clones alone and is incomplete. The sample holds about 36,000 clones, roughly 79% seen once. Source: blood, taken before dendritic cell vaccination. The origin of the receptors is a human donor with glioblastoma.

The chain joins TRBV6-5 to TRBJ2-7, with 9 nucleotides matching TRBD1. Per the germline V gene, CDR1 is MNHEY and CDR2 is SVGAGI. The J segment lost 4 bases and the V segment lost 7 bases, leaving 8 bases of the junction unmatched. The CDR3 runs to 14 residues. The CDR3 DNA sequence: TGTGCCAGCACCGGGGGACAGGGCCGGTACGAGCAGTACTTC. Its protein is CASTGGQGRYEQYF.

J is TRBJ2-3 and V is TRBV6-5, with D perhaps TRBD1 (5 bases). The CDR3 extends over 12 amino acids. Trimming removed 7 bases at V and 8 bases at J, with 13 bases between. CDR1 is MNHEY, CDR2 SVGAGI, per germline. CDR3 DNA: TGTGCCAGCACCCCAGGGTTCGGTACGCAGTATTTT. Its translation is CASTPGFGTQYF.

This rearrangement joins TRBV25-1 to TRBJ2-1; tentative D call: TRBD2 (6 bases). The V and J ends lost 0 bases and 0 bases respectively, with 6 bases between them. The germline gives CDR1 MGHDK, CDR2 SYGVNS. The CDR3 is made up of 15 amino acids. CDR3 residues: CASSEYSGSYNEQFF. DNA of the CDR3: TGTGCCAGCAGTGAATATAGCGGCTCCTACAATGAGCAGTTCTTC.

The chain combines TRBV6-5 with TRBJ1-3, with D possibly being TRBD1 (5 bases). This CDR3 contains 12 residues. From germline, CDR1 is MNHEY and CDR2 SVGAGI. V lost 6 bases and J 9 bases, leaving 12 bases between the germline ends. CDR3 region: CASRSGEATIYF. CDR3 coding DNA: TGTGCCAGCAGATCGGGGGAGGCCACCATATATTTT.

V gene TRBV7-3 combines with J gene TRBJ1-2; D not resolved. Germline V lookup: CDR1 SGHTA, CDR2 FQGTGA. This CDR3 has 15 amino acids. Between the trimmed V and J ends, which lost 5 bases and 4 bases, there was a span of 17 bases. The CDR3 region has the DNA TGTGCCAGCAGCCGACTCTGCCCAGTTTTCTATGGCTACACCTTC. It encodes CASSRLCPVFYGYTF. The variable domain in full, with the rest retrieved from reference TRBV7-3 and TRBJ1-2, is GAGVSQTPSNKVTEKGKYVELRCDPISGHTALYWYRQSLGQGPEFLIYFQGTGAADDSGLPNDRFFAVRPEGSVSTLKIQRTERGDSAVYLCASSRLCPVFYGYTFGSGTRLTVV.

This chain connects TRBV11-2 to TRBJ2-7; D possibly corresponds to TRBD1 (7 bases). Germline CDR1 reads SGHAT; CDR2 reads FQNNGV. Trimming removed 1 base at V and 7 bases at J, with 17 bases between. The CDR3 has 15 residues. The CDR3 reads CASSLGESRGEEQYF. CDR3 DNA: TGTGCCAGCAGCTTAGGCGAGTCCAGGGGGGAAGAGCAGTACTTC.

The chain is built from TRBV4-2 and TRBJ2-2; TRBD2 is a possible D gene (5 bases). V was shortened by 0 bases and J by 2 bases, with 22 bases between the two germline ends. The germline V gene encodes CDR1 LGHNA and CDR2 YNFKEQ. The CDR3 runs 20 residues. The chain's CDR3 is CASSQDPRDYTRINTGELFF. CDR3 coding DNA: TGTGCCAGCAGCCAAGATCCTCGGGATTATACCCGAATTAACACCGGGGAGCTGTTTTTT.

The rearrangement uses TRBV27 and TRBJ1-1, with 7 bases identical to TRBD1. V trimming: 2 bases; J trimming: 6 bases; junction bases outside the gene matches: 6. CDR1 and CDR2 from the germline V gene are MNHEY and SMNVEV (reference sequence). This CDR3 is built from 14 residues. CDR3 coding DNA: TGTGCCAGCAGTTTAAGGGGGCAGTACGCTGAAGCTTTCTTT. Protein: CASSLRGQYAEAFF.

The chain combines TRBV4-3 with TRBJ2-1; 9 nucleotides match TRBD2. Trimming took 4 bases from V and 3 from J; bases not matched to a gene: 4. This CDR3 is built from 15 residues. The germline V gene encodes CDR1 LGHNA and CDR2 YSLEER. CDR3 region: CASSPERGVYNEQFF. The CDR3 nucleotides are TGCGCCAGCAGCCCCGAGCGGGGGGTCTACAATGAGCAGTTCTTC.

V and J are TRBV6-1 and TRBJ2-7, with 10 nucleotides matching TRBD1. V trimming: 5 bases; J trimming: 1 base; junction bases outside the gene matches: 2. The CDR3 has 14 residues. The germline CDR1 and CDR2 sequences are MNHNS and SASEGT. In nucleotides, the CDR3 is TGTGCCAGCAGTCGGGGACAGGGGTCCTACGAGCAGTACTTC. It is translated as CASSRGQGSYEQYF.

This clone was recorded a few times. V and J are TRBV7-6 and TRBJ2-3; D is undetermined. Trimming left V 5 bases short and J 3 bases short, with 18 bases between. Germline V gene data show CDR1 as SGHVS and CDR2 as FNYEAQ. This CDR3 comprises 16 residues. CDR3 DNA: TGTGCCAGCAGCCCAGTGGCCCCTTTTCCAACAGATACGCAGTATTTT. Translation: CASSPVAPFPTDTQYF.

The rearrangement links TRBV29-1 to TRBJ1-1; maybe TRBD1 (5 bases). The germline V gene has CDR1 SQVTM and CDR2 ANQGSEA. The CDR3 sequence is 15 residues long. Trimming shortened V by 0 bases and J by 4 bases, and 15 bases separated the two germline ends. The CDR3 coding sequence is TGCAGCGTTGAAGATCGTCCGGGGGTAATCACTGAAGCTTTCTTT. Translating gives CSVEDRPGVITEAFF.

The chain joins TRBV6-5 to TRBJ2-5; TRBD1 is a possible D gene (5 bases). V dropped 5 bases and J dropped 7 bases, with 17 bases sitting between them. The CDR3 spans 14 residues. The V gene's germline CDR1 is MNHEY and CDR2 SVGAGI. The CDR3, as DNA: TGTGCCAGCAGTAAGGGGCTAGGTGAACTGACCCAGTACTTC. It yields the protein CASSKGLGELTQYF.

The chain joins TRBV6-1 to TRBJ1-1, with a possible D match to TRBD1 (5 bases). This CDR3 region has 12 residues. V dropped 8 bases and J dropped 1 base, with 8 bases sitting between them. In germline, CDR1 is MNHNS, CDR2 SASEGT. CDR3 nucleotides: TGTGCCAGCTCCGGACAGAACACTGAAGCTTTCTTT. Translation gives CASSGQNTEAFF.

This clone was counted between two and nine times. This chain joins TRBV2 and TRBJ1-2; a possible D gene is TRBD1 (6 bases). Per the germline V gene, CDR1 is SNHLY and CDR2 is FYNNEI. The length of the CDR3 is 14 residues. V was clipped by 7 bases and J by 1 base, with 13 bases between them. The CDR3 region is CASKQGVHNYGYTF. DNA for the CDR3: TGTGCCAGCAAACAGGGAGTCCATAACTATGGCTACACCTTC.

This clone was found once. This sequence joins TRBV30 and TRBJ2-2; 10 nucleotides line up with TRBD2. CDR1 and CDR2 from the germline V gene are GTSNPN and SVGIG (reference sequence). CDR3 length: 18 residues. Trimming at V came to 0 bases and at J to 0 bases, leaving 7 bases not matched to a gene. The CDR3 sequence: CAWSVPLAGAPNTGELFF. In DNA, the CDR3 is TGTGCCTGGAGTGTACCCCTAGCGGGGGCGCCGAACACCGGGGAGCTGTTTTTT.

The CDR3 reads CASSRQGFYGYTF. CDR3 in DNA: TGCGCCAGCAGCCGACAGGGATTCTATGGCTACACCTTC. The chain combines TRBV4-1 with TRBJ1-2; TRBD1 aligns across 7 bases. Unmatched junction bases numbered 3, after V lost 4 bases and J lost 4 bases. Per germline, CDR1 MGHRA and CDR2 YSYEKL. CDR3 length: 13 residues.

The V and J genes are TRBV9 and TRBJ2-3; TRBD2 agrees at 11 bases. CDR3 length: 17 amino acids. V shed 2 bases and J 3 bases; nucleotides not matched to a gene: 8. Germline assignment: CDR1 SGDLS and CDR2 YYNGEE. The CDR3 protein is CASSVGTSGAGTDTQYF. The CDR3 DNA follows: TGTGCCAGCAGCGTCGGGACTAGCGGAGCGGGGACAGATACGCAGTATTTT.